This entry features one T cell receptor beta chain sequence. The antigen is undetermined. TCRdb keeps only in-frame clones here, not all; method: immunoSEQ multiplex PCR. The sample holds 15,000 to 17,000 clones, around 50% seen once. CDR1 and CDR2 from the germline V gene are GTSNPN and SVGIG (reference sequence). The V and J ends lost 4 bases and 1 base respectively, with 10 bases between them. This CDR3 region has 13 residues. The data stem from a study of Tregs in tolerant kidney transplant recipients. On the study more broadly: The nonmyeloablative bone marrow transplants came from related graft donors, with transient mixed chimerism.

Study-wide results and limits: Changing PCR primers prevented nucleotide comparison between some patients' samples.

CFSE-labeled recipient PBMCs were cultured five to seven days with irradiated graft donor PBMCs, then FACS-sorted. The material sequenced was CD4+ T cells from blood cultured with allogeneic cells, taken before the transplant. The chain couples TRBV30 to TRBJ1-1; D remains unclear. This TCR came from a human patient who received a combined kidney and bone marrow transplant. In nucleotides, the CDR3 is TGTGCCTGGATGGAAGAGGAGAACACTGAAGCTTTCTTT. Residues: CAWMEEENTEAFF.